This TCR beta chain was identified in a study of T cells in Graves' hyperthyroidism and ophthalmopathy. Ophthalmopathy cases met thresholds of Clinical Activity Score at least 3, NOSPECS grade at least 4 and duration under 3 months. Uncontrolled infection, other autoimmune disease, pregnancy or lactation barred patients from enrollment. Every diagnosis used clinical symptoms, serum thyroxine and TRAb, thyroid ultrasound and orbital computed tomography. PBMCs were derived from about 10 ml fresh peripheral blood. Trimming removed 2 bases from V and 2 bases from J, with 13 bases in between. The CDR3 contains 15 residues. CDR1 is MNHEY and CDR2 is SMNVEV in the germline V gene (reference sequence). TCR beta CDR3 sequences were amplified from RNA transcripts. The TCR CDR3 first-round RT-PCR relied on the HTBI primer set. MiXCR, run by TCRdb on the multiplex PCR reads, gives a single entry per CDR3 protein. This table has roughly 250,000 distinct CDR3 sequences, about 20% appearing once.

The specimen sequenced was blood. The gene calls are TRBV27 and TRBJ2-7; D might be TRBD1 (6 bases). The receptor comes from a man between 25 and 39 years old with Graves' ophthalmopathy. Written as DNA, the CDR3 is TGTGCCAGCAGTTTAGGACAGATCCCCACCTACGAGCAGTACTTC. It encodes CASSLGQIPTYEQYF.